The 3 T cell receptor beta chains below come from one sample, sequenced in a study of cytomegalovirus exposure and HLA in healthy donors. The primer mix had 60 Vbeta and 13 Jbeta primers. The repertoire was sequenced with immunoSEQ multiplex PCR; TCRdb's copy has only in-frame clones and lacks some. The sample records under 140,000 clones, approximately 82% being singletons. Sequencing used PBMCs. The source of these receptors is a man aged 25-40 years in good health and CMV-seropositive.

The chain uses TRBV6-6 and TRBJ1-1; D is unresolved. Germline V gives CDR1 MNHNY, CDR2 SVGAGI (reference sequence). CDR3 length: 14 amino acids. V was cut by 5 bases and J by 1 base, with 11 bases left in between. The CDR3 sequence: CASSPGGQNTEAFF. The CDR3 coding sequence is TGTGCCAGCAGTCCTGGAGGGCAGAACACTGAAGCTTTCTTT.

The chain joins TRBV27 to TRBJ1-2; 10 bases are a match to TRBD1. Germline assignment: CDR1 MNHEY and CDR2 SMNVEV (reference sequence). V lost 4 bases, J lost 8 bases, and 10 bases stayed unmatched. The CDR3 covers 15 residues. CDR3 loop: CASSSVTGGIGGYTF. CDR3 DNA: TGTGCCAGCAGTTCGGTGACAGGGGGCATTGGAGGCTACACCTTC.

The V call is TRBV28, the J call TRBJ1-1, with D unclear. CDR1 is MDHEN, CDR2 SYDVKM, per germline. The CDR3 totals 14 residues. V dropped 10 bases and J dropped 3 bases, with 18 bases sitting between them. The CDR3 nucleotides read TGTGCCATCCAGTCCCGTACAGTCTACACTGAAGCTTTCTTT. It yields the protein CAIQSRTVYTEAFF. Based on the CDR3 plus reference TRBV28 and TRBJ1-1, the full variable domain is DVKVTQSSRYLVKRTGEKVFLECVQDMDHENMFWYRQDPGLGLRLIYFSYDVKMKEKGDIPEGYSVSREKKERFSLILESASTNQTSMYLCAIQSRTVYTEAFFGQGTRLTVV.